These T cell receptor beta chains were read from a single sample in a study of cytomegalovirus exposure and HLA in healthy donors. The assay was immunoSEQ multiplex PCR, and TCRdb's table has in-frame clones only and misses some. The repertoire holds under 150,000 clones, with around four fifths as singletons. The sequencing sample was made of PBMCs. The receptors were gathered from a male donor in good health and CMV-seronegative. The CDR3 runs from the conserved cysteine through the conserved F or W. A D gene is named only where the DNA matches it firmly. For some rows the clone size is stated as once, few or many, or as a class when expanded; others skip it.

TRBJ2-3,.,TRBV7-2,.,TGTGCCGGAACCCGGGGGAGCACAGATACGCAGTATTTT,CAGTRGSTDTQYF
TRBJ2-5,.,TRBV15,TRBD2,TGTGCCACCAGCAGAGGACCGGATCTCGGACTAGCGGGATGGCCGGAGACCCAGTACTTC,CATSRGPDLGLAGWPETQYF
TRBJ1-1,.,TRBV2,.,TGTGCCAGCTTGCGGGATTCGCTAACCCTGAACACTGAAGCTTTCTTT,CASLRDSLTLNTEAFF
TRBJ2-2,.,TRBV7-8,.,TGTGCCAGCAGCCCTATCCCGGGCAGGGTGGACACCGGGGAGCTGTTTTTT,CASSPIPGRVDTGELFF
TRBJ2-1,.,TRBV27,.,TGTGCCAGCAGTTTTAGCGAAAAATACAATGAGCAGTTCTTC,CASSFSEKYNEQFF
TRBJ2-1,.,TRBV4-3,TRBD1,TGCGCCAGCAGCCAAGGTACAGGGGCGAGTGAGCAGTTCTTC,CASSQGTGASEQFF
TRBJ1-5,.,TRBV6-5,.,TGTGCCAGCAGTACCAAGGGGATAGGGCAGCCCCAGCATTTT,CASSTKGIGQPQHF
TRBJ2-5,.,TRBV10-3,TRBD2,TGTGCCATCATCCCCGGGAGGGGGGGACAAGAGACCCAGTACTTC,CAIIPGRGGQETQYF
TRBJ1-1,.,TRBV2,TRBD1,TGTGCCAGCAGTTTCCGGACAGGGATGAACACTGAAGCTTTCTTT,CASSFRTGMNTEAFF
TRBJ1-1,.,TRBV2,.,TGTGCCAGCAAAGATTGGACGGGGGACACTGAAGCTTTCTTT,CASKDWTGDTEAFF
TRBJ2-1,.,TRBV5-4,.,TGTGCCAGCAGCTTCAGGGGTAAACCGGTCAATGAGCAGTTCTTC,CASSFRGKPVNEQFF
TRBJ2-7,.,TRBV30,.,TGTGCCTGGAGTGTACAGATTTCCTACGAGCAGTACTTC,CAWSVQISYEQYF
TRBJ2-5,.,TRBV28,.,TGTGCCAGCAGTTTGATGGGGGGAAGAGAGACCCAGTACTTC,CASSLMGGRETQYF
TRBJ2-1,few,TRBV7-9,TRBD2,TGTGCCAGCAGCCCACTAGCGGGGGGGCCGAATGAGCAGTTCTTC,CASSPLAGGPNEQFF
TRBJ1-2,few,TRBV29-1,.,TGCAGCGTCACCGACGGGGAGACTAACTATGGCTACACCTTC,CSVTDGETNYGYTF
TRBJ2-2,.,TRBV12-5,.,TGTGCTAGTGGTACCGGGAGAAAGAACACCGGGGAGCTGTTTTTT,CASGTGRKNTGELFF
TRBJ2-1,.,TRBV19,.,TGTGCCAGTAGTTCCCCCGGGGCCTACAATGAGCAGTTCTTC,CASSSPGAYNEQFF
TRBJ2-3,.,TRBV9,TRBD2,TGTACCAGCAGCGGACGGACTAGCAGGGATACGCAGTATTTT,CTSSGRTSRDTQYF
TRBJ1-5,.,TRBV7-7,TRBD1,TGTGCTAGCAGCCCTCAGGCGTACAGGGGGGGTCCCGATTTT,CASSPQAYRGGPDF
TRBJ2-7,.,TRBV6-5,.,TGTGCCAGCAGTTATGGGGCAGGGGACTACGAGCAGTACTTC,CASSYGAGDYEQYF
TRBJ2-3,.,TRBV9,TRBD2,TGTGCCAGCAGCGTAGGGGGACTAGCGGGGGGCGATATGTTCTCAGATACGCAGTATTTT,CASSVGGLAGGDMFSDTQYF
TRBJ1-4,few,TRBV29-1,TRBD1,TGCAGCGTTGATAGCGGGACAGGGGAGGAAAAACTGTTTTTT,CSVDSGTGEEKLFF
TRBJ1-2,.,TRBV28,TRBD1,TGTGCCAGCAGTAAGCCCCGGGACAGGGGTTTTTATGGCTACACCTTC,CASSKPRDRGFYGYTF
TRBJ1-5,.,TRBV2,TRBD1,TGTGCCAGCAGGAAACAGGGGGGGAGCAATCAGCCCCAGCATTTT,CASRKQGGSNQPQHF
TRBJ2-1,once,TRBV7-9,TRBD2,TGTGCCAGCAGCTCTAGCAGGACTAGCGGGGGCGAATCCTACAATGAGCAGTTCTTC,CASSSSRTSGGESYNEQFF
TRBJ2-1,once,TRBV6-1,TRBD2,TGTGCCAGCAGTGAACTCCTAGCGGGGGGAAACAATGAGCAGTTCTTC,CASSELLAGGNNEQFF
TRBJ1-2,.,TRBV30,.,TGTGCCTGGAGTATAGCGAGTGAAGTACACTATGGCTACACCTTC,CAWSIASEVHYGYTF
TRBJ2-7,.,TRBV6-4,TRBD1,TGTGCCAGCAGTGACCGTCCCGACAGGGAGCCATACGAGCAGTACTTC,CASSDRPDREPYEQYF
TRBJ2-7,.,TRBV7-2,TRBD1,TGTGCCAGCAGCTTAGAGTGGACAGGCGGCTACGAGCAGTACTTC,CASSLEWTGGYEQYF